The 16 T cell receptor beta chains below come from one sample, sequenced in a study of type 1 and type 2 diabetes patients. Amplification started from genomic DNA. Amplification of the beta chain CDR3 used 30 forward and 13 reverse multiplex primers. TCRdb recomputed calls from the multiplex PCR reads with MiXCR, one row per CDR3 protein. The table includes some 250,000 distinct CDR3 sequences, over 45% detected once. Sequenced: peripheral blood mononuclear cells (PBMCs). Source of these receptors: a man younger than 35 with type 2 diabetes.

CDR3 DNA: TGTGCCAGCACCCAACAGGGCTCCTACGAGCAGTACTTC. This gives the protein CASTQQGSYEQYF. The chain employs TRBV6-5 and TRBJ2-7; a possible D gene is TRBD1 (6 bases). The CDR3 runs to 13 residues. Trimming removed 7 bases at V and 0 bases at J, with 10 bases between. The germline V gene has CDR1 MNHEY and CDR2 SVGAGI.

This rearrangement joins TRBV4-1 to TRBJ2-7; possible D gene TRBD1, 6 bases. There are 17 residues in the CDR3. V was trimmed by 0 bases and J by 4 bases, leaving 19 bases between them. The V gene's germline CDR1 is MGHRA and CDR2 YSYEKL. CDR3 sequence: CASSQDRNTGSFYEQYF. CDR3 bases: TGCGCCAGCAGCCAAGATCGAAACACAGGGTCCTTTTACGAGCAGTACTTC.

This clonotype has a handful of counts. This chain joins TRBV6-6 and TRBJ2-7; D perhaps matches TRBD1 (6 bases). CDR1 MNHNY and CDR2 SVGAGI come from the germline V gene (reference sequence). This CDR3 is built from 13 residues. The V gene lost 8 bases and the J gene lost 3 bases, with 14 bases spanning the gap. The CDR3 sequence is CASGSGQIYEQYF. CDR3 nucleotides: TGTGCCAGCGGCTCCGGACAGATCTACGAGCAGTACTTC.

This clonotype turned up a few times. The chain is built from TRBV19 and TRBJ2-1; tentative D call: TRBD1 (5 bases). The CDR3 spans 14 residues. Germline-derived CDR1 and CDR2 are LNHDA and SQIVND (reference sequence). Trimming cost V 9 bases and J 8 bases, with 20 bases left between them. The DNA of the CDR3 is TGTGCCAGCAGCGAAACAGAAGGGGTCCATGAGCAGTTCTTC. This translates into CASSETEGVHEQFF. The full variable domain, completed using reference TRBV19 and TRBJ2-1, is DGGITQSPKYLFRKEGQNVTLSCEQNLNHDAMYWYRQDPGQGLRLIYYSQIVNDFQKGDIAEGYSVSREKKESFPLTVTSAQKNPTAFYLCASSETEGVHEQFFGPGTRLTVL.

This clonotype was picked up a small number of times. The chain employs TRBV19 and TRBJ1-5, with no clear D. The V gene's germline CDR1 is LNHDA and CDR2 SQIVND (reference sequence). This CDR3 spans 14 amino acids. Trimming removed 3 bases from V and 5 bases from J, with 11 bases in between. CDR3 sequence: CASSMSVGDQPQHF. Here the CDR3 DNA reads TGTGCCAGTAGTATGAGTGTGGGCGATCAGCCCCAGCATTTT.

This chain connects TRBV20-1 to TRBJ1-6; 9 nucleotides line up with TRBD1. This CDR3 spans 20 amino acids. The germline V gene encodes CDR1 DFQATT and CDR2 SNEGSKA (reference sequence). The V gene end was trimmed by 0 bases and the J gene end by 9 bases; junction bases not matched to a gene: 21. Written as DNA, the CDR3 is TGCAGTGCTAGAGATCTTTTGGGGAGGGACAGGGCGGGAATTGGTTCACCCCTCCACTTT. As protein: CSARDLLGRDRAGIGSPLHF.

The rearrangement links TRBV20-1 to TRBJ1-2; TRBD1 aligns across 11 bases. Germline values: CDR1 DFQATT, CDR2 SNEGSKA (reference sequence). Trimming cost V 6 bases and J 7 bases; bases outside gene matches: 16. There are 16 residues in the CDR3. CDR3 sequence (DNA): TGCAGTGCAATGATCGCCGGGACAGGGGGTTATAGTGGCTACACCTTC. The encoded protein is CSAMIAGTGGYSGYTF.

The V call is TRBV5-1, the J call TRBJ2-5; 9 bases match TRBD2. J was trimmed by 2 bases and V by 4 bases; bases with no gene match: 12. Germline assignment: CDR1 SGHRS and CDR2 YFSETQ. This CDR3 region has 17 residues. DNA of the CDR3: TGCGCCAGCAGCGGGTCAATTCTAGCGGGGAGGCAAGAGACCCAGTACTTC. As protein: CASSGSILAGRQETQYF.

The rearrangement links TRBV27 to TRBJ2-7, with TRBD2 matching 7 bases. Per germline, CDR1 MNHEY and CDR2 SMNVEV (reference sequence). Losses at the gene ends were 6 bases for V and 6 bases for J; bases not matched to a gene: 11. This CDR3 contains 14 residues. CDR3: CASSRWEGNCEQYF. CDR3 sequence (DNA): TGTGCCAGCAGCCGTTGGGAGGGGAACTGCGAGCAGTACTTC.

The CDR3 is CASRALAGGPYEQFF. The CDR3 DNA follows: TGTGCCAGCAGGGCCCTAGCGGGAGGGCCGTATGAGCAGTTCTTC. The J gene is TRBJ2-1, the V gene TRBV2; 12 nucleotides line up with TRBD2. The CDR3 is 15 residues long. Germline assignment: CDR1 SNHLY and CDR2 FYNNEI. V lost 6 bases and J lost 8; bases outside the gene matches: 8.

The chain has TRBV20-1 and TRBJ2-5; 15 bases agree with TRBD2. The tail of the sequence fits TRBJ2-7 better, so the J call may be wrong. The CDR3 is made up of 16 amino acids. Germline CDR1 is DFQATT and CDR2 is SNEGSKA (reference sequence). Written as DNA, the CDR3 is TGCAGTGCTAGAGGCCCAGGGGGACTAGCGGGAGGCGAGCAGTACTTC. Encoded protein: CSARGPGGLAGGEQYF.

About this clonotype itself: A much larger clone is a single base away; this may be a read error. The V gene is TRBV25-1, the J gene TRBJ2-3; D call uncertain. The CDR3 contains 15 residues. Germline CDR1 MGHDK, CDR2 SYGVNS. The CDR3 bases are TGTGCCGGCAGCGTGGGATGGCCCCAGCCGGATACGCAGTATTTT. The encoded protein is CAGSVGWPQPDTQYF.

The genes are TRBV19 and TRBJ1-5, with D possibly matching TRBD1 (5 bases). Germline assignment: CDR1 LNHDA and CDR2 SQIVND (reference sequence). Trimming removed 7 bases from V and 2 bases from J, with 15 bases in between. The CDR3 has 15 amino acids. The CDR3 DNA sequence: TGTGCCAGTATGTGGGGGAACGCGGGCAATCAGCCCCAGCATTTT. Protein product: CASMWGNAGNQPQHF. The full variable domain, with the rest looked up from reference TRBV19 and TRBJ1-5, is DGGITQSPKYLFRKEGQNVTLSCEQNLNHDAMYWYRQDPGQGLRLIYYSQIVNDFQKGDIAEGYSVSREKKESFPLTVTSAQKNPTAFYLCASMWGNAGNQPQHFGDGTRLSIL.

This clonotype was counted a few times. V usage is TRBV27 and J usage is TRBJ2-2, with 10 bases identical to TRBD1. The V gene end was trimmed by 5 bases and the J gene end by 5 bases; junction bases not matched to a gene: 11. The CDR3 loop spans 17 amino acids. Looked up from germline, CDR1 is MNHEY and CDR2 is SMNVEV (reference sequence). CDR3 amino acids: CASSRQLRQGATGELFF. DNA for the CDR3: TGTGCCAGCAGTCGCCAGCTCAGACAGGGGGCTACCGGGGAGCTGTTTTTT.

This chain links TRBV11-1 with TRBJ2-7; D possibly matches TRBD1 or TRBD2 (5 bases each). This CDR3 has 13 residues. V shed 0 bases and J shed 7 bases, with 10 bases lying between them. Per the germline V gene, CDR1 is SGHAT and CDR2 is FQDESV (reference sequence). The CDR3 loop is CASSLAWGTEQYF. The CDR3 DNA is TGTGCCAGCAGCTTAGCTTGGGGGACGGAGCAGTACTTC. Full variable domain (remainder filled in from reference TRBV11-1 and TRBJ2-7): EAEVAQSPRYKITEKSQAVAFWCDPISGHATLYWYRQILGQGPELLVQFQDESVVDDSQLPKDRFSAERLKGVDSTLKIQPAELGDSAMYLCASSLAWGTEQYFGPGTRLTVT.

This clonotype has a handful of counts. The rearrangement joins TRBV7-9 to TRBJ2-2, with 9 bases fitting TRBD2. There are 16 residues in the CDR3. Germline CDR1 reads SEHNR; CDR2 reads FQNEAQ (reference sequence). V gave up 5 bases and J gave up 7 bases; unmatched junction bases: 11. CDR3 in amino acids: CASSDPSGRRHGELFF. The CDR3 nucleotides are TGTGCCAGCAGCGATCCCAGCGGGAGGCGGCACGGGGAGCTGTTTTTT.